The present T cell receptor beta chain was sequenced within a study of cytomegalovirus exposure and HLA in healthy donors. Details on this clone: Its ends do not fully match the called genes, so a read error is possible.

The CDR3 has 14 amino acids. CDR1 SGDLS and CDR2 YYNGEE come from the germline V gene. Vbeta (60) and Jbeta (13) primers were used in the PCR. The table came from immunoSEQ multiplex PCR; TCRdb's copy has only in-frame clones and leaves some out. Of over 85,000 clones listed, less than 80% are singletons. This clonotype was obtained from a man in his forties in good health and CMV-seronegative. J is TRBJ2-1 and V is TRBV9; the D gene is possibly TRBD2 (6 bases). Sequenced material: PBMCs. The CDR3 loop reads CALKLGGAYNEQFF. The CDR3 DNA follows: TGTGCCCTCAAGCTAGGCGGGGCCTATAATGAGCAGTTCTTC.